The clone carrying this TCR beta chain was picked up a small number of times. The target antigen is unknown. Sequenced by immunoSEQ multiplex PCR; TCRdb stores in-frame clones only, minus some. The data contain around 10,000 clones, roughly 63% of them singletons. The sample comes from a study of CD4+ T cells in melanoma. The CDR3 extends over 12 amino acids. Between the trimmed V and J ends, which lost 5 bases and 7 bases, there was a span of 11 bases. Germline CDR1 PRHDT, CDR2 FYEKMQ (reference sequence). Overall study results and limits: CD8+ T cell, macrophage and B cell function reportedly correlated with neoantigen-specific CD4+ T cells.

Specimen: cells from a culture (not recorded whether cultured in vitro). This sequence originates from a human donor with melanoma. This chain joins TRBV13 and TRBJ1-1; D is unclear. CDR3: CASSPGWGEAFF. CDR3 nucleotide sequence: TGTGCCAGCAGCCCCGGATGGGGTGAAGCTTTCTTT.